What follows are 30 T cell receptor beta chains derived from one specimen sequenced in a study of blood T cell repertoires in COVID-19. TCRdb keeps only in-frame clones here, not all; method: immunoSEQ multiplex PCR. The table lists some 130,000 clones, roughly three quarters of them singletons. The specimen was peripheral blood. Receptor source: a man older than 75 with acute or convalescent COVID-19.

A word on this clone: One end of the junction does not line up with germline, which may come from a read error. The chain recombines TRBV27 with TRBJ2-5; weak D call: TRBD2 (5 bases). The length of the CDR3 is 14 residues. In germline, CDR1 is MNHEY, CDR2 SMNVEV (reference sequence). The CDR3 nucleotides are TGTGCCAGCAGTCCTGACGGGGTTCAAGGGACCCAGTACTTC. As protein: CASSPDGVQGTQYF.

The chain employs TRBV3-1 (or the pseudogene TRBV3-2) and TRBJ1-4; D is possibly TRBD1 (5 bases). V was trimmed by 0 bases and J by 6 bases, leaving 17 bases between them. Germline values: CDR1 LGHDT, CDR2 YNNKEL (reference sequence). The CDR3 extends over 17 amino acids. The CDR3 DNA reads as TGTGCCAGCAGCCAAGATCTGAGGCAGGGAGGAGATGAAAAACTGTTTTTT. As protein: CASSQDLRQGGDEKLFF.

This sequence joins TRBV20-1 and TRBJ2-5, with D maybe TRBD2 (5 bases). V gave up 3 bases and J gave up 5 bases, with 13 bases separating them. Germline loops: CDR1 DFQATT, CDR2 SNEGSKA (reference sequence). The CDR3 is 13 amino acids. The DNA for the CDR3 is TGCAGTGCTAGTACTCTTCCGGGGGAGACCCAGTACTTC. Translated, it gives CSASTLPGETQYF.

The chain combines TRBV7-9 with TRBJ2-7; the D is unclear. Deletions cut 3 bases from V and 0 bases from J, with 12 bases between. The CDR3 contains 15 residues. From germline, CDR1 is SEHNR and CDR2 FQNEAQ (reference sequence). The CDR3 bases are TGTGCCAGCAGCTTCCGAGGCTCGAGCTCCTACGAGCAGTACTTC. Protein sequence: CASSFRGSSSYEQYF.

The chain couples TRBV11-3 to TRBJ1-4; tentatively, D is TRBD1 (5 bases). With 5 bases removed from V and 11 bases from J, the gap between germline ends came to 18 bases. The CDR3 is made up of 14 amino acids. The germline CDR1 and CDR2 sequences are SGHNT and YENEEA. The CDR3 DNA sequence: TGTGCCAGCAGCCGGGGCCATTTCCGGGAGAAACTGTTTTTT. Residues: CASSRGHFREKLFF. The complete variable domain, with remaining parts taken from reference TRBV11-3 and TRBJ1-4, reads EAGVVQSPRYKIIEKKQPVAFWCNPISGHNTLYWYLQNLGQGPELLIRYENEEAVDDSQLPKDRFSAERLKGVDSTLKIQPAELGDSAVYLCASSRGHFREKLFFGSGTQLSVL.

V gene TRBV6-2 or TRBV6-3 combines with J gene TRBJ1-5, with 7 bases aligning to TRBD1. The CDR3 covers 14 residues. CDR1 and CDR2 (germline): MNHEY, SVGEGT. The ends lost 6 bases at V and 13 bases at J; junction bases unmatched: 15. CDR3 amino acids: CASSLRGSASYQHF. CDR3 DNA sequence: TGTGCCAGCAGCCTCAGGGGGAGCGCGTCGTATCAGCATTTT.

The CDR3 DNA sequence: TGCGCCAGCAGCTCCTCGTCAGATACGCAGTATTTT. Translated: CASSSSSDTQYF. The gene calls are TRBV5-1 and TRBJ2-3; D is ambiguous. The CDR3 extends over 12 amino acids. The V end was cut by 3 bases, the J end by 4 bases, with 6 bases between. Germline CDR1 is SGHRS and CDR2 is YFSETQ. The complete variable domain, with remaining parts taken from reference TRBV5-1 and TRBJ2-3, reads KAGVTQTPRYLIKTRGQQVTLSCSPISGHRSVSWYQQTPGQGLQFLFEYFSETQRNKGNFPGRFSGRQFSNSRSEMNVSTLELGDSALYLCASSSSSDTQYFGPGTRLTVL.

V usage is TRBV3-1 (or the pseudogene TRBV3-2) and J usage is TRBJ2-1, with TRBD2 matching 10 bases. The ends lost 1 base at V and 4 bases at J; junction bases unmatched: 10. The CDR3 is 18 residues long. The V gene's germline CDR1 is LGHDT and CDR2 YNNKEL (reference sequence). CDR3: CASSQGWSGGGPYNEQFF. CDR3 DNA: TGTGCCAGCAGCCAAGGATGGAGCGGGGGGGGCCCTTACAATGAGCAGTTCTTC.

The rearrangement uses TRBV5-1 and TRBJ2-7, with 10 bases that match TRBD1. CDR1 is SGHRS, CDR2 YFSETQ, per germline. Trimming cost V 4 bases and J 0 bases; bases outside gene matches: 4. This CDR3 is built from 15 residues. The CDR3 reads CASSDRTGGSYEQYF. CDR3 bases: TGCGCCAGCAGCGACCGGACAGGGGGCTCCTACGAGCAGTACTTC.

This clone was seen ten or more times. J is TRBJ2-1 and V is TRBV18; no clear D. CDR1 is KGHSH, CDR2 LQKENI, per germline. Trimming cost V 0 bases and J 4 bases, with 4 bases left between them. This CDR3 contains 13 residues. The CDR3 DNA is TGTGCCAGCTCACCACCGGAGTACAATGAGCAGTTCTTC. Translation gives CASSPPEYNEQFF.

The chain is built from TRBV9 and TRBJ2-7; D gene unclear. The CDR3 extends over 15 amino acids. CDR1 SGDLS and CDR2 YYNGEE come from the germline V gene. Trimming stripped 0 bases from V and 2 bases from J, with 12 bases between. CDR3 in DNA: TGTGCCAGCAGCGTAGGGGCGAGAAACACCTACGAGCAGTACTTC. The encoded protein is CASSVGARNTYEQYF.

This sequence joins TRBV5-1 and TRBJ2-1; 11 positions match TRBD1. The trim removed 4 bases at V and 5 bases at J, leaving 8 bases unmatched. The CDR3 covers 16 residues. Germline CDR1 is SGHRS and CDR2 is YFSETQ. The CDR3 DNA reads as TGCGCCAGCAGCGGCGGCCGGGACAGGGGGAACAATGAGCAGTTCTTC. Translated, it gives CASSGGRDRGNNEQFF.

The J gene is TRBJ2-2, the V gene TRBV5-1; possible D gene TRBD1, 5 bases. The CDR3 length is 15 residues. The V gene lost 0 bases and the J gene lost 1 base, with 7 bases spanning the gap. Per germline, CDR1 SGHRS and CDR2 YFSETQ. In nucleotides, the CDR3 is TGCGCCAGCAGCTTGGATACAGGGAACACCGGGGAGCTGTTTTTT. This translates into CASSLDTGNTGELFF.

The rearrangement uses TRBV5-1 and TRBJ1-1; D possibly corresponds to TRBD1 (5 bases). CDR1 and CDR2 from the germline V gene are SGHRS and YFSETQ. The V end was cut by 4 bases, the J end by 2 bases, with 12 bases between. This CDR3 region has 14 residues. CDR3 protein: CASSQATGNTEAFF. For the CDR3, the DNA is TGCGCCAGCAGCCAGGCCACAGGTAACACTGAAGCTTTCTTT. The whole variable domain, remainder taken from reference TRBV5-1 and TRBJ1-1, is KAGVTQTPRYLIKTRGQQVTLSCSPISGHRSVSWYQQTPGQGLQFLFEYFSETQRNKGNFPGRFSGRQFSNSRSEMNVSTLELGDSALYLCASSQATGNTEAFFGQGTRLTVV.

This clone was seen just once. This chain links TRBV5-1 with TRBJ1-1, with 7 bases that match TRBD1. CDR3 size: 14 residues. After removal of 4 bases from V and 1 base from J, the junction contained 4 bases not matched to a gene. The germline CDR1 and CDR2 sequences are SGHRS and YFSETQ. CDR3 nucleotides: TGCGCCAGCAGCGCGGGACAGCCGAACACTGAAGCTTTCTTT. This codes for CASSAGQPNTEAFF.

This chain joins TRBV6-6 and TRBJ2-2, with 7 positions matching TRBD1. Per germline, CDR1 MNHNY and CDR2 SVGAGI (reference sequence). V lost 7 bases, J lost 7 bases, and 9 bases stayed unmatched. This CDR3 is built from 14 residues. CDR3 sequence (DNA): TGTGCCAGCACTACCCCACAGGGGTTCGGGGAGCTGTTTTTT. This encodes CASTTPQGFGELFF.

This chain connects TRBV2 to TRBJ1-1, with 7 bases lining up with TRBD1. This CDR3 has 15 amino acids. With V trimmed by 1 base and J by 4 bases, 6 bases remained unmatched. Germline CDR1 SNHLY, CDR2 FYNNEI. The CDR3 sequence is CASSEEGARGTEAFF. The CDR3 nucleotides are TGTGCCAGCAGTGAAGAGGGGGCTAGAGGCACTGAAGCTTTCTTT.

This chain links TRBV4-3 with TRBJ1-2; 8 nucleotides agree with TRBD1. The CDR3 consists of 15 residues. J gave up 8 bases and V 0 bases, and 8 bases lay outside the gene matches. Looked up from germline, CDR1 is LGHNA and CDR2 is YSLEER. CDR3 amino acids: CASSQDHQGAGGYTF. The CDR3 bases are TGCGCCAGCAGCCAAGATCACCAGGGGGCCGGGGGCTACACCTTC.

DNA of the CDR3: TGTGCCAGCGGCAGACAGGGACCCTACGAGCAGTACTTC. Its protein is CASGRQGPYEQYF. The chain combines TRBV27 with TRBJ2-7; TRBD1 matches at 7 bases. Trimming cost V 8 bases and J 2 bases; bases outside gene matches: 6. This CDR3 has 13 amino acids. Germline V lookup: CDR1 MNHEY, CDR2 SMNVEV (reference sequence).

The V call is TRBV6-6, the J call TRBJ2-7; TRBD2 agrees at 8 bases. The trim removed 6 bases at V and 0 bases at J, leaving 4 bases unmatched. Germline V lookup: CDR1 MNHNY, CDR2 SVGAGI (reference sequence). This CDR3 has 14 residues. DNA for the CDR3: TGTGCCAGCAGGTCGGGGGGGACCTCCTACGAGCAGTACTTC. Translated, it gives CASRSGGTSYEQYF.

V usage is TRBV5-6 and J usage is TRBJ1-2; 7 positions agree with TRBD1. This CDR3 has 14 amino acids. Germline loops: CDR1 SGHDT, CDR2 YYEEEE. The ends lost 3 bases at V and 0 bases at J; junction bases unmatched: 2. This chain's CDR3 is CASSSGQSNYGYTF. For the CDR3, the DNA is TGTGCCAGCAGCTCGGGACAGTCTAACTATGGCTACACCTTC.

This rearrangement joins TRBV10-3 to TRBJ1-1, with a tentative D call TRBD1 (6 bases). This CDR3 comprises 14 residues. CDR1 is ENHRY and CDR2 is SYGVKD in the germline V gene. V lost 8 bases and J lost 3, with 16 bases in between. Here the CDR3 DNA reads TGTGCCATCGCAGGAACCAGGGGTGACACTGAAGCTTTCTTT. This translates into CAIAGTRGDTEAFF.

This chain links TRBV2 with TRBJ2-7; tentatively, D is TRBD1 (5 bases). The V end was cut by 8 bases, the J end by 2 bases, with 13 bases between. This CDR3 has 13 amino acids. CDR1 is SNHLY, CDR2 FYNNEI, per germline. The CDR3 spells CASCREPTYEQYF. The CDR3, as DNA: TGTGCCAGCTGCAGGGAACCAACCTACGAGCAGTACTTC.

CDR3 amino acids: CASSEGGSTDTQYF. In DNA form, the CDR3 reads TGTGCCAGCAGTGAAGGGGGGTCCACAGATACGCAGTATTTT. The chain uses TRBV25-1 and TRBJ2-3, with a tentative D call TRBD2 (6 bases). V was clipped by 2 bases and J by 2 bases, with 8 bases between them. This CDR3 contains 14 residues. In germline, CDR1 is MGHDK, CDR2 SYGVNS.

V and J are TRBV28 and TRBJ2-5; 8 nucleotides align to TRBD1. Germline CDR1 reads MDHEN; CDR2 reads SYDVKM. Trimming at V came to 5 bases and at J to 5 bases, leaving 13 bases not matched to a gene. The CDR3 has 16 amino acids. This CDR3 reads CASSGGRRGLWETQYF. The CDR3 bases are TGTGCCAGCAGTGGGGGACGCAGGGGGCTTTGGGAGACCCAGTACTTC.

The chain combines TRBV7-8 with TRBJ1-5; the D is unclear. Between the trimmed V and J ends, which lost 4 bases and 7 bases, there was a span of 14 bases. Germline CDR1 reads SGHVS; CDR2 reads FQNEAQ. CDR3 length equals 14 residues. CDR3 sequence: CASSSPLEGQPQHF. Written as DNA, the CDR3 is TGTGCCAGCAGCTCGCCCCTTGAGGGACAGCCCCAGCATTTT.

This chain joins TRBV5-1 and TRBJ2-7; the D gene is possibly TRBD2 (6 bases). In germline, CDR1 is SGHRS, CDR2 YFSETQ. V lost 0 bases and J 4 bases, leaving 11 bases between the germline ends. The CDR3 is 14 amino acids. CDR3 sequence: CASSLGGAGYEQYF. CDR3 nucleotide sequence: TGCGCCAGCAGCTTGGGCGGGGCGGGATACGAGCAGTACTTC.

The chain carries TRBV2 and TRBJ1-2; a weak D match, TRBD1 (6 bases). This CDR3 contains 16 residues. V gave up 5 bases and J gave up 4 bases, with 20 bases separating them. Germline V gene lookup returns CDR1 SNHLY and CDR2 FYNNEI. The CDR3 nucleotides are TGTGCCAGCAGTCCAGTGCTTATGGGACATCTCTATGGCTACACCTTC. Protein sequence: CASSPVLMGHLYGYTF.

The chain carries TRBV4-1 and TRBJ1-1; TRBD1 matches 7 bases. The V gene's germline CDR1 is MGHRA and CDR2 YSYEKL. After removal of 2 bases from V and 5 bases from J, the junction contained 5 bases not matched to a gene. The CDR3 length is 14 residues. DNA of the CDR3: TGCGCCAGCAGCCAATACACAGGGGTTACTGAAGCTTTCTTT. This sequence encodes CASSQYTGVTEAFF.

V is TRBV2 and J is TRBJ2-7, with 7 bases matching TRBD2. Germline assignment: CDR1 SNHLY and CDR2 FYNNEI. CDR3 size: 12 residues. The ends lost 4 bases at V and 3 bases at J; junction bases unmatched: 0. CDR3 in amino acids: CASSGEGYEQYF. DNA of the CDR3: TGTGCCAGCAGTGGGGAGGGCTACGAGCAGTACTTC.